The T cell receptor beta chain under discussion was sequenced for a study of T cell changes during pregnancy in multiple sclerosis. Profiled with immunoSEQ multiplex PCR; TCRdb holds only in-frame clones, not every one. Of some 110,000 clones in the sample, 85% to 95% were seen once. Germline V gives CDR1 SGHNT, CDR2 YYREEE (reference sequence). J gave up 6 bases and V 4 bases, and 12 bases lay outside the gene matches. This CDR3 is built from 16 residues. The starting material was peripheral blood, obtained after pregnancy. This clonotype originated in a female donor with multiple sclerosis, enrolled in a pregnancy study. This rearrangement joins TRBV5-4 to TRBJ2-1; 8 positions match TRBD2. CDR3 protein: CASSIAGTSASNEQFF. The CDR3 region has the DNA TGTGCCAGCAGCATCGCCGGGACTAGTGCGAGCAATGAGCAGTTCTTC.